The rows below give T cell receptor beta chains drawn from one sample of a study of shared clonotypes between healthy human individuals. Profiled with immunoSEQ multiplex PCR; TCRdb holds only in-frame clones, not every one. Of nearly 1 million clones detected, roughly 72% appear once; the ten largest clones hold approximately 1.5%. What was sequenced was memory CD4+ T cells sorted from blood. The source of these receptors is a man aged 18 to 29 in good health. Each CDR3 is given without its conserved first and last residue.

v_call	j_call	cdr3_aa
TRBV6-1	TRBJ2-7	ASSARGAGGYAGQY
TRBV4-3	TRBJ2-3	ASSQDTRGDTQY
TRBV5-1	TRBJ1-1	ASSRTGQVNTEAF
TRBV6-1	TRBJ2-7	ASSGQGWNEQY
TRBV7-3	TRBJ2-3	ASSLTVSSTDTQY
TRBV9	TRBJ2-1	ASSPSGNSYNEQF
TRBV7-9	TRBJ2-3	ASSLTGGRGTDTQY
TRBV5-1	TRBJ1-3	ASSAGTDGNTIY
TRBV4-1	TRBJ1-1	ASSPGPIYIHMNTEAF
TRBV4-3	TRBJ1-6	ASSQGDRFWDSPLH
TRBV7-9	TRBJ2-7	ASSIRTYEQY
TRBV15	TRBJ2-3	ATSRNPGATTDTQY
TRBV14	TRBJ1-4	ASSQSSREGKLF
TRBV12-5	TRBJ2-5	ASGLEVETQY
TRBV18	TRBJ1-1	ASSLQSMNTEAF
TRBV11-3	TRBJ1-1	ASGHRERNRIRRGTEAF
TRBV14	TRBJ1-1	ASSQEGRGTTEAF
TRBV5-1	TRBJ1-2	ASSLAMGDSYT